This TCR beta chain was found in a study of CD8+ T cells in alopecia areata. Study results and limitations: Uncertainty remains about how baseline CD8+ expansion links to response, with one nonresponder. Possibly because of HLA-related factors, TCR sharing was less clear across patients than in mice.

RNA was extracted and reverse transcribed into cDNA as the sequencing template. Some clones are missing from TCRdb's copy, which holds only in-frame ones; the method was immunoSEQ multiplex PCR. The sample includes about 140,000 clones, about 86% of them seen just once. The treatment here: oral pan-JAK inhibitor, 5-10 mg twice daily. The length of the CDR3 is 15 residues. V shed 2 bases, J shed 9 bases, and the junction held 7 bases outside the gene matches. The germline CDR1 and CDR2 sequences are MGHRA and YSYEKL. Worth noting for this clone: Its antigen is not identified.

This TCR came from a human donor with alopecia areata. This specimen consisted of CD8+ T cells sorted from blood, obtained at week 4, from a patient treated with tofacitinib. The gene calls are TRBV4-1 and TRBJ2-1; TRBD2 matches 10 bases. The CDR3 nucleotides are TGCGCCAGCAGCCAAAGTCTAGCGGGAGTGGGTGAGCAGTTCTTC. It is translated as CASSQSLAGVGEQFF.